This T cell receptor beta chain is from a study of blood T cell repertoires in COVID-19. Here immunoSEQ multiplex PCR was the method, and the copy in TCRdb shows in-frame clones only, minus some. The repertoire holds 200,000 to 300,000 clones, with approximately 88% as singletons. The CDR3 consists of 15 residues. From germline, CDR1 is KGHDR and CDR2 SFDVKD. With V trimmed by 5 bases and J by 7 bases, 7 bases remained unmatched. The chain links TRBV24-1 to TRBJ2-1; 10 bases map to TRBD2. This clonotype was sampled from a woman aged 25 to 39 with COVID-19, enrolled during active disease. Sequencing input: peripheral blood. The CDR3: CATSGKAGGRNEQFF. CDR3 nucleotides: TGTGCCACCAGTGGAAAAGCGGGAGGGAGGAATGAGCAGTTCTTC.